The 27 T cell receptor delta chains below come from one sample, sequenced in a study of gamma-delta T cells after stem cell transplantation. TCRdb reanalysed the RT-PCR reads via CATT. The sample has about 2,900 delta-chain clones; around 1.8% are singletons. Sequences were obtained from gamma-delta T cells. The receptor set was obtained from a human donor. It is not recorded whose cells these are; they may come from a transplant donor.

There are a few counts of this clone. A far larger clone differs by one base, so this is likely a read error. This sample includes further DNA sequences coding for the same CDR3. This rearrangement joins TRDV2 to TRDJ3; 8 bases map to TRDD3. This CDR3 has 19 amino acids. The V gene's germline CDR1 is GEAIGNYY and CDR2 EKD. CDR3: CACDTVGDTSSWDTRQMFF. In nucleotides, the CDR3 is TGCGCCTGTGACACCGTAGGGGATACCAGCTCCTGGGACACCCGACAGATGTTTTTC.

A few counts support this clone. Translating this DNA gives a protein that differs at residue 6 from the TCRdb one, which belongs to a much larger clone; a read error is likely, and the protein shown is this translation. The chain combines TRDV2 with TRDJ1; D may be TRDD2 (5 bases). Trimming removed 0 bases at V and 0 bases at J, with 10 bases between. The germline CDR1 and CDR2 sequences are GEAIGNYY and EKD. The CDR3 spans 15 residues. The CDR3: CACDTLGLHTDKLIF. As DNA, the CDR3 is TGTGCCTGTGACACCCTTGGCCTTCACACCGATAAACTCATCTTT.

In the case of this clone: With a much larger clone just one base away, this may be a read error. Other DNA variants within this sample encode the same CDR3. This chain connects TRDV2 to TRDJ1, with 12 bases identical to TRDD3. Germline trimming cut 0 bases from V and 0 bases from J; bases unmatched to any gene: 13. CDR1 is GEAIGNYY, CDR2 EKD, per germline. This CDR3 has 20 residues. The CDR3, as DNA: TGTGCCTGTGACACCGTACTACTGGGGGATACACGGGGGTACACCGATAAACTCATCTTT. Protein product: CACDTVLLGDTRGYTDKLIF.

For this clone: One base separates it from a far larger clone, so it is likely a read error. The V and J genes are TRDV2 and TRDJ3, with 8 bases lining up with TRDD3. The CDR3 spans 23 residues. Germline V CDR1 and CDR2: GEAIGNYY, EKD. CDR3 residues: CACDTVVRDTPEETSWGTRQMFF. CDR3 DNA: TGTGCCTGTGACACCGTTGTCCGGGATACGCCGGAAGAAACCTCCTGGGGCACCCGACAGATGTTTTTC.

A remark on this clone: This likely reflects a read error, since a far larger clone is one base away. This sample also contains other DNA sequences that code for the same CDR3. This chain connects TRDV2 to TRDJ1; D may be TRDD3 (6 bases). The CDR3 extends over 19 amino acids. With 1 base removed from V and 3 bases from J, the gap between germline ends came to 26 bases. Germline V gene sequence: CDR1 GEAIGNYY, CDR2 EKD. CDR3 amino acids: CACDTLLPTRGSRPDKLIF. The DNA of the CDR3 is TGTGCCTGTGACACTCTACTTCCAACCCGGGGATCTCGTCCCGATAAACTCATCTTT.

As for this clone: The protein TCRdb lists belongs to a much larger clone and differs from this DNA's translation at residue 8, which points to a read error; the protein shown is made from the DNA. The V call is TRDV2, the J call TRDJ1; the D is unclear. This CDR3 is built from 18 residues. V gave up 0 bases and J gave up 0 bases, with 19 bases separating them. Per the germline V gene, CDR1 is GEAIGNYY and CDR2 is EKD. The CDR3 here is CACDTVGPKAVYTDKLIF. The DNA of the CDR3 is TGTGCCTGTGACACCGTGGGACCCAAAGCCGTGTACACCGATAAACTCATCTTT.

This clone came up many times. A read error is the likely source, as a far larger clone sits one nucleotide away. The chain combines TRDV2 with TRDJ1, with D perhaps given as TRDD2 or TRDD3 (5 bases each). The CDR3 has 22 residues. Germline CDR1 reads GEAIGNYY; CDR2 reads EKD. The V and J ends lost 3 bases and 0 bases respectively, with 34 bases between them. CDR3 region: CACDPLPNLLGRTLGDTDKLIF. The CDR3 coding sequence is TGTGCCTGTGACCCGCTTCCAAATCTGCTGGGTCGAACCCTTGGGGACACCGATAAACTCATCTTT.

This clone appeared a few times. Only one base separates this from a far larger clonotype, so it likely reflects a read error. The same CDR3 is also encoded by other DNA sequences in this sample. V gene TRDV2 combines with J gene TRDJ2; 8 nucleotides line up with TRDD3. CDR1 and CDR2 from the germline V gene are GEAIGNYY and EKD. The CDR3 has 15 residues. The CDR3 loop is CACDAAGGGAAQLFF. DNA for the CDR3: TGCGCCTGTGACGCCGCTGGGGGAGGGGCAGCACAACTCTTCTTT.

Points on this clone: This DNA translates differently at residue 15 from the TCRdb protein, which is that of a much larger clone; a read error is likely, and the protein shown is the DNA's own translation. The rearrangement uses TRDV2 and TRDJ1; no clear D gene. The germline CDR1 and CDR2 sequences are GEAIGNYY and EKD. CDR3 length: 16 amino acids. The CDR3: CACDTVTAMKADKLTF. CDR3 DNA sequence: TGTGCCTGTGACACCGTCACAGCGATGAAGGCCGATAAACTCACCTTT.

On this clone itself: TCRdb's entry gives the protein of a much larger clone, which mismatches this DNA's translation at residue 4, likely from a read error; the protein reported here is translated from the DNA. The CDR3 coding sequence is TGTGCCTGTGTTACAGTACTTGGTAGTGGGGGATACTCCCCCTGGGACACCCGACAGATGTTTTTC. Amino acids: CACVTVLGSGGYSPWDTRQMFF. The genes are TRDV2 and TRDJ3; TRDD3 agrees at 10 bases. This CDR3 region has 22 residues. The V segment lost 5 bases and the J segment 2 bases; nucleotides outside the gene matches: 20. Germline values: CDR1 GEAIGNYY, CDR2 EKD.

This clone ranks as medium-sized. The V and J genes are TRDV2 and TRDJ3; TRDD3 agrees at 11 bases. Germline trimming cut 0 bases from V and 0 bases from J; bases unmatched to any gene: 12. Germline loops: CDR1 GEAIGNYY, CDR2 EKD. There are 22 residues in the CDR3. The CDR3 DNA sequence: TGTGCCTGTGACACCGTGGGGGATACGCCAGGGCTCTTCTCCTGGGACACCCGACAGATGTTTTTC. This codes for CACDTVGDTPGLFSWDTRQMFF.

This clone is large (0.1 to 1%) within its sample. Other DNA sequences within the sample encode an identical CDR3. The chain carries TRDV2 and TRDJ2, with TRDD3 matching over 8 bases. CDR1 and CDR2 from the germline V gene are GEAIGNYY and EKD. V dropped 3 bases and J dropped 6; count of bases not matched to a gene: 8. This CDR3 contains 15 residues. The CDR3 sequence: CACDAAGGGAAQLFF. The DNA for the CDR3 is TGTGCCTGTGACGCCGCTGGGGGAGGGGCAGCACAACTCTTCTTT.

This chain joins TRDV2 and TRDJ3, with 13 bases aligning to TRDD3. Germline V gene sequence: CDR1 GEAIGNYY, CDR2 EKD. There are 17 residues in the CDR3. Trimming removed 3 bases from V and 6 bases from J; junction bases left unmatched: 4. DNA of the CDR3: TGTGCCTGTGACTTACTGGGGGATACGGCGGACACCCGACAGATGTTTTTC. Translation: CACDLLGDTADTRQMFF.

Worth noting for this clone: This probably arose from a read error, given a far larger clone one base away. The chain's CDR3 is CACDTAEYTGGAASWDTRQMFF. The CDR3 coding sequence is TGTGCCTGTGACACGGCTGAATATACTGGGGGTGCCGCGTCCTGGGACACCCGACAGATGTTTTTC. V usage is TRDV2 and J usage is TRDJ3; 8 nucleotides agree with TRDD3. The CDR3 spans 22 residues. Looked up from germline, CDR1 is GEAIGNYY and CDR2 is EKD. Losses at the gene ends were 1 base for V and 1 base for J; bases not matched to a gene: 17.

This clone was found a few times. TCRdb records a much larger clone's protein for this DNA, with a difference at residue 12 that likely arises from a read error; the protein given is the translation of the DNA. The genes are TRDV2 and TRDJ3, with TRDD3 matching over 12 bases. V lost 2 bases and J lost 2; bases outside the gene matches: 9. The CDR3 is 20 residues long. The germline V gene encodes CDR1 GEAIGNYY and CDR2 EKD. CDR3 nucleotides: TGTGCCTGTGACAGTAACTGGGGGATACTGAGCCCCTGGGACACCCGACAGATGTTTTTC. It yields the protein CACDSNWGILSPWDTRQMFF.

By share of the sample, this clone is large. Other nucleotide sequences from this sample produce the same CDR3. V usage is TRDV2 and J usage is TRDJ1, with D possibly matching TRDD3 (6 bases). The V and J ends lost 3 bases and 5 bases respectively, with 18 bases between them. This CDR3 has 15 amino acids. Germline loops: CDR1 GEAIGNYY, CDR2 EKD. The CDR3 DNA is TGTGCCTGTGACCCCTTGGGGGTAACAGGGGATAAACTCATCTTT. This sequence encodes CACDPLGVTGDKLIF.

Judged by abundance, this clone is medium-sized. For the CDR3, the DNA is TGTGCCTGTGACACCGTTGGGGGATACGTAAACACCGATAAACTCATCTTT. This gives the protein CACDTVGGYVNTDKLIF. The chain couples TRDV2 to TRDJ1; 11 bases agree with TRDD3. The J segment lost 0 bases and the V segment lost 0 bases, leaving 5 bases of the junction unmatched. The CDR3 spans 17 residues. Germline-derived CDR1 and CDR2 are GEAIGNYY and EKD.

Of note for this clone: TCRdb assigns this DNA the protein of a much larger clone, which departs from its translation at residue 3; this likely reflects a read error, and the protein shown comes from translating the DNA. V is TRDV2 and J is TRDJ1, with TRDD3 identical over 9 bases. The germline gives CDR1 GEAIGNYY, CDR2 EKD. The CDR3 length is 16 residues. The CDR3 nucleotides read TGTGCCCGTGACTTACTGGGGGACTTCAACACCGATAAACTCATCTTT. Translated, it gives CARDLLGDFNTDKLIF.

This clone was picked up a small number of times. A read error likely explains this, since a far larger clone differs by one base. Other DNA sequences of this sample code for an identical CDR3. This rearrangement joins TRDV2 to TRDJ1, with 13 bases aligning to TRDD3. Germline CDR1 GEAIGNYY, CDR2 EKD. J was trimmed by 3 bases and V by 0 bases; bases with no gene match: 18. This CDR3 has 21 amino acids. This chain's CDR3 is CACDTLPVSRTGGYGADKLIF. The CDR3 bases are TGTGCCTGTGACACCCTCCCCGTGTCTCGAACTGGGGGATACGGGGCCGATAAACTCATCTTT.

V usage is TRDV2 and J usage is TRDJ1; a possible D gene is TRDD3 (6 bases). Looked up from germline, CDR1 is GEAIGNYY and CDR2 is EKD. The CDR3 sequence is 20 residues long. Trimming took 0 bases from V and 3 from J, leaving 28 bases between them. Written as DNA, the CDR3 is TGTGCCTGTGACACCTTAATGCAATTGGGGGCCTCTTATGACGCCGATAAACTCATCTTT. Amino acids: CACDTLMQLGASYDADKLIF.

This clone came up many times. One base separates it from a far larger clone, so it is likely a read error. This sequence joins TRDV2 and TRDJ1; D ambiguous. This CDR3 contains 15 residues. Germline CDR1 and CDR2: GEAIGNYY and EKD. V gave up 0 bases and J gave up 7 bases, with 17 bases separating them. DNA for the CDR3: TGTGCCTGTGACACCCTCGGGACGGCCAACGGTAAACTCATCTTT. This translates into CACDTLGTANGKLIF.

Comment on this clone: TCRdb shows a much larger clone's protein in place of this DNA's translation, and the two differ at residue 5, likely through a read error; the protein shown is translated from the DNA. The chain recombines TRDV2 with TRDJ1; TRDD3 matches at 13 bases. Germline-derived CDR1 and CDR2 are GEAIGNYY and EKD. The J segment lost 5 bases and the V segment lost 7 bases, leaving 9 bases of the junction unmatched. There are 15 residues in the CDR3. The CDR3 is CACHSLGDTRDKLIF. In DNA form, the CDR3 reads TGTGCCTGCCATTCACTGGGGGATACGCGGGATAAACTCATCTTT.

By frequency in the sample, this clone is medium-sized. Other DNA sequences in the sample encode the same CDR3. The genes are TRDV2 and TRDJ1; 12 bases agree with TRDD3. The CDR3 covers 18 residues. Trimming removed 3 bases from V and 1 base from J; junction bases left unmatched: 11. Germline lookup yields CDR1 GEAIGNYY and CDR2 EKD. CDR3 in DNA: TGTGCCTGTGACCCTTTAGTACTGGGGGATACAGTCACCGATAAACTCATCTTT. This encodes CACDPLVLGDTVTDKLIF.

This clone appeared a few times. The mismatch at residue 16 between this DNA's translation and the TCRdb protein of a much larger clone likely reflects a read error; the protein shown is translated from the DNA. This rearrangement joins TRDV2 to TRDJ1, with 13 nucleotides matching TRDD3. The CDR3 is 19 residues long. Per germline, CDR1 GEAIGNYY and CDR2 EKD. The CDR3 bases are TGTGCCTGTGACACCGGAGGACTGGGGGATACGCCGTCTGGCGATAACCTCATCTTT. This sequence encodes CACDTGGLGDTPSGDNLIF.

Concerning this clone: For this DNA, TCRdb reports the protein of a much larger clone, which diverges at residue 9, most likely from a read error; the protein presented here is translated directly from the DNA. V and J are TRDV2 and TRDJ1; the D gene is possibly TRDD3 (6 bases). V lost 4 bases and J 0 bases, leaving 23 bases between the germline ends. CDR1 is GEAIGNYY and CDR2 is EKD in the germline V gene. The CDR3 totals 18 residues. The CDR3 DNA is TGTGCCTGTGAACCTCTAACCTTACCGGGGATCCACACCGATAAACTCATCTTT. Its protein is CACEPLTLPGIHTDKLIF.

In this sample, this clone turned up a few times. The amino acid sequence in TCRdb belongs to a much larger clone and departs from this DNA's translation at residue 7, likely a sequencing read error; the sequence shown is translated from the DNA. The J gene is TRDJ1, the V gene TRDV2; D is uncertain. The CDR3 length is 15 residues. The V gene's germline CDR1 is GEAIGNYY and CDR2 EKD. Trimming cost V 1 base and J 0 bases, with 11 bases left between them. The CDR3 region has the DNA TGTGCCTGTGACACAGTGGTGACGTACACCGATAAACTCATCTTT. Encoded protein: CACDTVVTYTDKLIF.

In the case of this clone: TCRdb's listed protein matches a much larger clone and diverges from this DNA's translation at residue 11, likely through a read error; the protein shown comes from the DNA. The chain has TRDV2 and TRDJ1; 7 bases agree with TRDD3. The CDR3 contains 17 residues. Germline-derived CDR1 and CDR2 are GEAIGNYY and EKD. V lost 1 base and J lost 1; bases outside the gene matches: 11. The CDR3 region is CACDTVGDPEGTDKLIF. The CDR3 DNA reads TGTGCCTGTGACACGGTGGGGGACCCCGAGGGCACCGATAAACTCATCTTT.